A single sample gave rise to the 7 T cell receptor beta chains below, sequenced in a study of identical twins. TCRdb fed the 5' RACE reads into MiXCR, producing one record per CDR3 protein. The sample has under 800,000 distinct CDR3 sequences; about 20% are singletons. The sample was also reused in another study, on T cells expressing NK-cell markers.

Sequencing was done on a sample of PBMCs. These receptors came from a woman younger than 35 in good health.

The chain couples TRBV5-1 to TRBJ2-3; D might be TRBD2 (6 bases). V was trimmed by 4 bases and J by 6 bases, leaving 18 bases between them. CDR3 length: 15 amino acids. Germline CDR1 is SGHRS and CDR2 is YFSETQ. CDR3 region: CASSRGVAEVDTQYF. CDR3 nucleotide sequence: TGCGCCAGCAGCCGAGGGGTAGCGGAGGTTGATACGCAGTATTTT.

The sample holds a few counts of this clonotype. The CDR3: CSARVPQRADTQYF. In nucleotides, the CDR3 is TGCAGTGCTAGAGTTCCCCAAAGGGCAGATACGCAGTATTTT. The chain recombines TRBV20-1 with TRBJ2-3; no clear D gene. Per germline, CDR1 DFQATT and CDR2 SNEGSKA (reference sequence). The CDR3 loop spans 14 amino acids. V lost 1 base, J lost 4 bases, and 12 bases lay in between.

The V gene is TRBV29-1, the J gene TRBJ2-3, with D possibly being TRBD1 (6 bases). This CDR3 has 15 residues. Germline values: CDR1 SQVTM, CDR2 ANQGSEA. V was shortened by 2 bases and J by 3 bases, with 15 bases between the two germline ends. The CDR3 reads CSVERQGIGTDTQYF. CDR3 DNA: TGCAGCGTTGAACGTCAGGGGATAGGGACAGATACGCAGTATTTT.

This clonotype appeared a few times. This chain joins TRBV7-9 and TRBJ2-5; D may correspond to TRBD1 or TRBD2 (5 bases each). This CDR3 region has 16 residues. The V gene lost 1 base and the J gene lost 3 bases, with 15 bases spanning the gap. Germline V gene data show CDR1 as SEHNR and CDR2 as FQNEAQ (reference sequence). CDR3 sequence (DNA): TGTGCCAGCAGCTTAGGTGTGATCGGGACCAAAGAGACCCAGTACTTC. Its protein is CASSLGVIGTKETQYF.

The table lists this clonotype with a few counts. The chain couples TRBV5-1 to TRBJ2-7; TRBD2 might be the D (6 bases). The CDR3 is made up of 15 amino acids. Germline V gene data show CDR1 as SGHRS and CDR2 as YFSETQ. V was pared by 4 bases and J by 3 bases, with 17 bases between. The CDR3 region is CASSGTERASYEQYF. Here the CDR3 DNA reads TGCGCCAGCAGCGGTACCGAGCGGGCCAGCTACGAGCAGTACTTC.

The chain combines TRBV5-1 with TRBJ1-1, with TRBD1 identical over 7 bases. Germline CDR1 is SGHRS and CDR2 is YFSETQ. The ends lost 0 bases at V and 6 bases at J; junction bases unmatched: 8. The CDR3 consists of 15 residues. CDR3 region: CASSLVRDSGSEAFF. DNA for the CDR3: TGCGCCAGCAGCTTGGTTCGGGACAGCGGTTCTGAAGCTTTCTTT. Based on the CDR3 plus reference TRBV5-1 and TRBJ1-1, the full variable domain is KAGVTQTPRYLIKTRGQQVTLSCSPISGHRSVSWYQQTPGQGLQFLFEYFSETQRNKGNFPGRFSGRQFSNSRSEMNVSTLELGDSALYLCASSLVRDSGSEAFFGQGTRLTVV.

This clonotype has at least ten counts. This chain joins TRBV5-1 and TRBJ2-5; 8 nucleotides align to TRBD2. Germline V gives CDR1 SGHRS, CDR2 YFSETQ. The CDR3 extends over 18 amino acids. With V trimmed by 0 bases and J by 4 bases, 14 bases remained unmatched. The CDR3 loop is CASSLDSAGGSYRETQYF. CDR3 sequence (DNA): TGCGCCAGCAGCTTGGATTCCGCGGGAGGTTCGTATCGAGAGACCCAGTACTTC.